A selection of T cell receptor beta chains follows, all from one sample in a study of CD8+ T cells in alopecia areata. Assay: immunoSEQ multiplex PCR; the TCRdb copy retains only in-frame clones and omits some. The sample has 250,000 or so clones, about 68% seen once. Sequencing used CD4+ T cells sorted from blood, obtained at week 0. These receptors were obtained from a human donor with alopecia areata. Both conserved end residues are trimmed from each CDR3. Fields, in order: J gene, V gene, CDR3 protein.

j_gene: TRBJ2-5
v_gene: TRBV7-7
CDR3aa: ASSRDVGETQY

j_gene: TRBJ2-1
v_gene: TRBV15
CDR3aa: ATSGGLTYNEQF

j_gene: TRBJ2-7
v_gene: TRBV5-1
CDR3aa: ASSGGQLYEQY

j_gene: TRBJ1-5
v_gene: TRBV7-9
CDR3aa: ASSFIGDSNQPQH

j_gene: TRBJ2-5
v_gene: TRBV2
CDR3aa: ASSVAHQETQY

j_gene: TRBJ1-6
v_gene: TRBV9
CDR3aa: ASSPQGESPLH

j_gene: TRBJ2-5
v_gene: TRBV5-1
CDR3aa: ASSTYWTAQETQY

j_gene: TRBJ2-3
v_gene: TRBV29-1
CDR3aa: SSEATQY

j_gene: TRBJ1-2
v_gene: TRBV30
CDR3aa: AWSVLHGYT

j_gene: TRBJ2-2
v_gene: TRBV30
CDR3aa: AWIPRGLGQGTPNTGELF

j_gene: TRBJ2-5
v_gene: TRBV29-1
CDR3aa: SATGVTQY

j_gene: TRBJ2-5
v_gene: TRBV30
CDR3aa: AWTVRQETQY

j_gene: TRBJ2-7
v_gene: TRBV10-3
CDR3aa: AISDAHEQY

j_gene: TRBJ1-1
v_gene: TRBV15
CDR3aa: ATSRDLDTEAF

j_gene: TRBJ1-6
v_gene: TRBV7-8
CDR3aa: ASSLVSGNNSPLH

j_gene: TRBJ1-2
v_gene: TRBV30
CDR3aa: AWTADIYYGYT

j_gene: TRBJ2-2
v_gene: TRBV11-1
CDR3aa: ASSYSYTGELF

j_gene: TRBJ1-3
v_gene: TRBV29-1
CDR3aa: SVGGVAGNTIY

j_gene: TRBJ2-5
v_gene: TRBV11-1
CDR3aa: ASSLAWTQETQY

j_gene: TRBJ1-5
v_gene: TRBV7-8
CDR3aa: ASSLRQGGNQPQH

j_gene: TRBJ1-1
v_gene: TRBV6-6
CDR3aa: ASSRLGGGGTEAF

j_gene: TRBJ1-5
v_gene: TRBV19
CDR3aa: ASGGTQPQH

j_gene: TRBJ1-2
v_gene: TRBV27
CDR3aa: ASSFAGNYGYT

j_gene: TRBJ1-6
v_gene: TRBV25-1
CDR3aa: ASSDDNRNNSPLH

j_gene: TRBJ1-5
v_gene: TRBV5-1
CDR3aa: ASSPGTGVGNQPQH

j_gene: TRBJ2-7
v_gene: TRBV9
CDR3aa: ASSVDERFYEQY

j_gene: TRBJ2-3
v_gene: TRBV2
CDR3aa: ASARGGSRDTQY

j_gene: TRBJ1-6
v_gene: TRBV10-2
CDR3aa: ASSDSAQPLH

j_gene: TRBJ2-3
v_gene: TRBV5-1
CDR3aa: ASSLDSSTDTQY

j_gene: TRBJ2-3
v_gene: TRBV5-1
CDR3aa: ASSGTASTDTQY

j_gene: TRBJ2-7
v_gene: TRBV2
CDR3aa: ARDKKR

j_gene: TRBJ2-5
v_gene: TRBV4-3
CDR3aa: ASSPGMQETQY

j_gene: TRBJ2-3
v_gene: TRBV30
CDR3aa: AWSVRRDTQY

j_gene: TRBJ2-7
v_gene: TRBV30
CDR3aa: AWRIGSTYEQY

j_gene: TRBJ2-1
v_gene: TRBV9
CDR3aa: ASSPSGGLYNEQF

j_gene: TRBJ1-2
v_gene: TRBV29-1
CDR3aa: SVELAGGAYGYT

j_gene: TRBJ2-1
v_gene: TRBV4-1
CDR3aa: ASSQDRGTVQF

j_gene: TRBJ2-1
v_gene: TRBV12-5
CDR3aa: ASGDRESAYNEQF

j_gene: TRBJ2-3
v_gene: TRBV30
CDR3aa: AWSRDTITDTQY

j_gene: TRBJ2-6
v_gene: TRBV30
CDR3aa: AWSPTGIWASGANVLT

j_gene: TRBJ2-7
v_gene: TRBV6-5
CDR3aa: ASSYGRSTAIYEQY

j_gene: TRBJ2-5
v_gene: TRBV9
CDR3aa: ASSVSGGQETQY

j_gene: TRBJ1-6
v_gene: TRBV2
CDR3aa: ASSRDRGNSPLH

j_gene: TRBJ2-7
v_gene: TRBV7-9
CDR3aa: ASSLGVYEQY

j_gene: TRBJ1-6
v_gene: TRBV7-9
CDR3aa: ASRPMGDGSPLH

j_gene: TRBJ2-1
v_gene: TRBV7-9
CDR3aa: ASSMTVYNEQF

j_gene: TRBJ1-2
v_gene: TRBV5-6
CDR3aa: ASSEQESYGYT

j_gene: TRBJ2-3
v_gene: TRBV29-1
CDR3aa: SVAPPGTGGPGGTQY

j_gene: TRBJ2-5
v_gene: TRBV27
CDR3aa: ASSPSGTLIETQY

j_gene: TRBJ1-2
v_gene: TRBV5-1
CDR3aa: ASSLWTGDGYT

j_gene: TRBJ2-5
v_gene: TRBV5-6
CDR3aa: ASSFFKTLGETQY

j_gene: TRBJ1-2
v_gene: TRBV29-1
CDR3aa: SVGTVVYGYT